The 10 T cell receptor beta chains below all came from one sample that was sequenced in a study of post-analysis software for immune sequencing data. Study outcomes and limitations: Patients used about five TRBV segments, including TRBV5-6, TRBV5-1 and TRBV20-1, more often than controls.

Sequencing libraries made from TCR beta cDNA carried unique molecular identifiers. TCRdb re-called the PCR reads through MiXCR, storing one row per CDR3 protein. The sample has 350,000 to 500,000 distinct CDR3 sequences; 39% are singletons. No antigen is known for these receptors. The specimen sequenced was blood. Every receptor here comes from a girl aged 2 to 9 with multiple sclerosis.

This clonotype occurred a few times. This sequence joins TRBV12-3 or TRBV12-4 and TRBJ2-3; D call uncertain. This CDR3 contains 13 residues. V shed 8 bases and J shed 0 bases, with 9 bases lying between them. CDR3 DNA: TGTGCCAGCGGACGGTTTAGCACAGATACGCAGTATTTT. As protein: CASGRFSTDTQYF.

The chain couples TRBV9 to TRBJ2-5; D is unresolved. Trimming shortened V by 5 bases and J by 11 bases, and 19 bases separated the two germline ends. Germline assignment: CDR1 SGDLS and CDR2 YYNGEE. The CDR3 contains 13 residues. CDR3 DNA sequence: TGTGCCAGCAGTCCCTTTCATCACAATGAGCAGTACTTC. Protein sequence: CASSPFHHNEQYF.

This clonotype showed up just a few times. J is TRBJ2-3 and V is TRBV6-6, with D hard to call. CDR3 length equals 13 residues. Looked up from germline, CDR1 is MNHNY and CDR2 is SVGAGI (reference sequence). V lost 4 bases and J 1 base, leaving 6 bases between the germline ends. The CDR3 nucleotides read TGTGCCAGCAGTTTATTCGGCACAGATACGCAGTATTTT. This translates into CASSLFGTDTQYF.

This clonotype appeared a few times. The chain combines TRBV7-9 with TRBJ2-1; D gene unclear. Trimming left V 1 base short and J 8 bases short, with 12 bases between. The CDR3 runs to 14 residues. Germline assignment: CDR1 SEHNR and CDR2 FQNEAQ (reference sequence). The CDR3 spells CASSLEKAVDEQFF. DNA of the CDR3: TGTGCCAGCAGCTTAGAAAAGGCTGTGGATGAGCAGTTCTTC.

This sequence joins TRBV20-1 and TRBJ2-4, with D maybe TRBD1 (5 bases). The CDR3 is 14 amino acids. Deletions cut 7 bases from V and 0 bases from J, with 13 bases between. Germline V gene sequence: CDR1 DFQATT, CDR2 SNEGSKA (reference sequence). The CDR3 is CSVQDTVAKNIQYF. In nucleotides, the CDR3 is TGCAGTGTGCAGGACACCGTAGCCAAAAACATTCAGTACTTC.

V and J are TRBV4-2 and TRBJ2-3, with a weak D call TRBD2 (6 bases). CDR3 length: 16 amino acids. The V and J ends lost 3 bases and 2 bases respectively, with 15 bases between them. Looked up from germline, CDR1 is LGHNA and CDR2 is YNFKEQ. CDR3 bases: TGTGCCAGCAGCCAGCCCGGACTATATGACACAGATACGCAGTATTTT. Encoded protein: CASSQPGLYDTDTQYF.

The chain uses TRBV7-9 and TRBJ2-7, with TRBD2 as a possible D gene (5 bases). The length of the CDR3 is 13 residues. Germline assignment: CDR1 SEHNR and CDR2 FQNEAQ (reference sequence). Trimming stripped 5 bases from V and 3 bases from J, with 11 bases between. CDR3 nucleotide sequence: TGTGCCAGCAGCCCCGGAGGATTCTACGAGCAGTACTTC. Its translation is CASSPGGFYEQYF.

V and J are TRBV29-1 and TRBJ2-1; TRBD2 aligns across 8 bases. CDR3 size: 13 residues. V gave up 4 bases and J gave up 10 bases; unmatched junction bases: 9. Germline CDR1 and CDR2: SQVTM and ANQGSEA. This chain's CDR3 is CSVAGTRVVEQFF. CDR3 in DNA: TGCAGCGTTGCCGGGACTAGAGTCGTGGAGCAGTTCTTC.

The CDR3 sequence: CSARGDIYSYNEQFF. The CDR3 nucleotides read TGCAGTGCTAGAGGGGACATCTACTCCTACAATGAGCAGTTCTTC. This chain connects TRBV20-1 to TRBJ2-1; a possible D gene is TRBD1 (6 bases). V lost 1 base, J lost 0 bases, and 10 bases lay in between. The V gene's germline CDR1 is DFQATT and CDR2 SNEGSKA (reference sequence). CDR3 length: 15 residues.

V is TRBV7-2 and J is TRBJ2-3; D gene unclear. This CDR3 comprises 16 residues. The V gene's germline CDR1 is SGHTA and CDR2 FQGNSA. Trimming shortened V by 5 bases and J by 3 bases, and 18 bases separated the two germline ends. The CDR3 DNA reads TGTGCCAGCAGCCCGCGATTCTCCACCTTAACAGATACGCAGTATTTT. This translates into CASSPRFSTLTDTQYF.